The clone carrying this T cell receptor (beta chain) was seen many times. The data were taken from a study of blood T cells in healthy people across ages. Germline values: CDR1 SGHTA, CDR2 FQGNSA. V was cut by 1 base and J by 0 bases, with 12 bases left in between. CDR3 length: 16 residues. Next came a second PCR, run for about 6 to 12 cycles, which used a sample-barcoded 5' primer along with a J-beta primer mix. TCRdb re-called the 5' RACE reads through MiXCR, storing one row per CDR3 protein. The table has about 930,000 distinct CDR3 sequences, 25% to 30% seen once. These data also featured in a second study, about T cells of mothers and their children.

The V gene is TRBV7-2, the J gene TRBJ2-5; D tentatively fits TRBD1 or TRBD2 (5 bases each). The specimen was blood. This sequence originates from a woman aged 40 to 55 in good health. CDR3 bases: TGTGCCAGCAGCTTAGGGGGGATTAAGTACCAAGAGACCCAGTACTTC. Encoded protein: CASSLGGIKYQETQYF.